The rows below give T cell receptor beta chains drawn from one sample of a study of OX40 agonist ivuxolimab in advanced cancers. The protocol was immunoSEQ multiplex PCR, while the TCRdb copy is restricted to in-frame clones and leaves out a portion. Among about 81,000 clones listed, more than 85% were seen once. The sequences come from CD4+ or CD8+ T cells sorted from blood, collected in a trial of the OX40 agonist ivuxolimab. All receptors come from an adult with an advanced solid tumor such as melanoma, head and neck, liver or kidney cancer. Both conserved end residues are part of each CDR3. The D gene is left open where the match is weak.

>NA|TRBJ2-5|TRBV27
CASSFTGIETQYF
TGTGCCAGCAGTTTTACAGGGATTGAGACCCAGTACTTC
>TRBD1|TRBJ1-5|TRBV7-6
CASSFGTGGHQPQHF
TGTGCCAGCAGCTTCGGGACAGGGGGACATCAGCCCCAGCATTTT
>TRBD2|TRBJ2-7|TRBV5-4
CASSLGLAGLTYEQYF
TGTGCCAGCAGCTTGGGACTAGCGGGATTAACCTACGAGCAGTACTTC
>TRBD2|TRBJ2-5|TRBV12-5
CASAPGLVLQTQYF
TGTGCTAGTGCCCCGGGACTAGTGTTGCAGACCCAGTACTTC
>NA|TRBJ2-2|TRBV6-5
CASSYSAPANTGELFF
TGTGCCAGCAGTTACTCGGCGCCAGCGAACACCGGGGAGCTGTTTTTT
>NA|TRBJ2-5|TRBV5-6
CASSLTEETQYF
TGTGCCAGCAGCTTGACCGAGGAGACCCAGTACTTC
>NA|TRBJ2-7|TRBV9
CASSADGYEQYF
TGTGCCAGCAGCGCCGACGGCTACGAGCAGTACTTC
>NA|TRBJ2-5|TRBV5-6
CASSSRETQYF
TGTGCCAGCAGCTCGCGGGAGACCCAGTACTTC
>NA|TRBJ2-2|TRBV28
CASRETWLEVGGELFF
TGTGCCAGCAGGGAGACCTGGCTCGAGGTGGGCGGGGAGCTGTTTTTT
>NA|TRBJ1-1|TRBV14
CASSQVVGEAFF
TGTGCCAGCAGCCAAGTAGTCGGGGAAGCTTTCTTT
>NA|TRBJ2-7|TRBV27
CASSNSYSYEQYF
TGTGCCAGCAGTAACTCCTACTCCTACGAGCAGTACTTC
>TRBD1|TRBJ1-2|TRBV6-5
CASSRDRGGYTF
TGTGCCAGCAGTAGAGACAGGGGCGGCTACACCTTC
>NA|TRBJ2-1|TRBV4-2
CASSQGNEQFF
TGTGCCAGCAGCCAAGGGAATGAGCAGTTCTTC
>TRBD2|TRBJ2-1|TRBV11-2
CASSLEAGGYNEQFF
TGTGCCAGCAGCTTAGAAGCGGGAGGCTACAATGAGCAGTTCTTC
>NA|TRBJ2-5|TRBV6-5
CASSYSGETQYF
TGTGCCAGCAGTTACTCCGGTGAGACCCAGTACTTC
>NA|TRBJ2-7|TRBV28
CASSPTRRALRDEQYF
TGTGCCAGCAGCCCTACGCGGCGAGCTCTCCGGGACGAGCAGTACTTC
>NA|TRBJ1-2|TRBV9
CASSEGPTGSGSRGGGYTF
TGTGCCAGCAGTGAGGGACCTACAGGTAGTGGTAGCCGAGGGGGGGGCTACACCTTC